This T cell receptor (beta chain) was profiled in a study of cytomegalovirus exposure and HLA in healthy donors. Points from the study as a whole: Later analysis showed TCR association rates varying by HLA locus, highest for DRB1 and lowest for HLA-C.

A word on this clone: The target antigen is unknown. One junction end does not reproduce the germline sequence, and a read error may be involved.

PCR employed 60 Vbeta and 13 Jbeta primers. Profiled with immunoSEQ multiplex PCR; TCRdb holds only in-frame clones, not every one. The sample lists about 150,000 clones; about 75% were seen once. This CDR3 spans 15 amino acids. CDR1 is SEHNR and CDR2 is FQNEAQ in the germline V gene (reference sequence). This clonotype was obtained from a man between 18 and 35 years old in good health and CMV-seronegative. Specimen: PBMCs. V gene TRBV7-9 combines with J gene TRBJ1-4; D unclear. This chain's CDR3 is CSSSLSGATNEKLFF. In nucleotides, the CDR3 is TGTTCCAGCAGCTTATCGGGAGCAACTAATGAAAAACTGTTTTTT. The full variable domain, in which reference TRBV7-9 and TRBJ1-4 provide the parts outside the CDR3, is DTGVSQNPRHKITKRGQNVTFRCDPISEHNRLYWYRQTLGQGPEFLTYFQNEAQLEKSRLLSDRFSAERPKGSFSTLEIQRTEQGDSAMYLCSSSLSGATNEKLFFGSGTQLSVL.